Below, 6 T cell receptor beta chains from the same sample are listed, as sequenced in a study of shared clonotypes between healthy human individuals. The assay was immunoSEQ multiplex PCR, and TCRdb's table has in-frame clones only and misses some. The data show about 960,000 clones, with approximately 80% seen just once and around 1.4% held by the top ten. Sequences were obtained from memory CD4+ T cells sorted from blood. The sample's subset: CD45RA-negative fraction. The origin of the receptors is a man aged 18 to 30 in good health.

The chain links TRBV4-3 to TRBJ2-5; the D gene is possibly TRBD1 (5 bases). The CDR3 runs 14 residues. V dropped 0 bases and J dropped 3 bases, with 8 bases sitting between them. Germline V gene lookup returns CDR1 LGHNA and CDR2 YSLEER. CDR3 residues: CASSQDPGKETQYF. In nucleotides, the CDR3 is TGCGCCAGCAGCCAAGATCCAGGGAAAGAGACCCAGTACTTC.

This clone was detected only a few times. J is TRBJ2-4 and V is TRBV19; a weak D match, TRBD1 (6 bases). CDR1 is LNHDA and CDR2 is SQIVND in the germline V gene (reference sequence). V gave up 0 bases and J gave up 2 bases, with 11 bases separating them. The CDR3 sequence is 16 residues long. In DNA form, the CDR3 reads TGTGCCAGTAGTATAGACCGGGACACCTCCAAAAACATTCAGTACTTC. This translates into CASSIDRDTSKNIQYF.

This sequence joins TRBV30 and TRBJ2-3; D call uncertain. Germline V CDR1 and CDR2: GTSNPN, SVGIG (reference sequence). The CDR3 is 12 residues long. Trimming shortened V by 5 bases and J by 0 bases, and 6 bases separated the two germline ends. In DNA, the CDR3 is TGTGCCTGGCAACGTAGCACAGATACGCAGTATTTT. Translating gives CAWQRSTDTQYF.

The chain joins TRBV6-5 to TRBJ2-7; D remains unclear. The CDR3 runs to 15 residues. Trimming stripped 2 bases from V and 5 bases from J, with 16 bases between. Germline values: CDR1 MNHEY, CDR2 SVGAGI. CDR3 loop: CASSYAPTLSHEQYF. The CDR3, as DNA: TGTGCCAGCAGTTACGCCCCGACTTTGAGCCACGAGCAGTACTTC.

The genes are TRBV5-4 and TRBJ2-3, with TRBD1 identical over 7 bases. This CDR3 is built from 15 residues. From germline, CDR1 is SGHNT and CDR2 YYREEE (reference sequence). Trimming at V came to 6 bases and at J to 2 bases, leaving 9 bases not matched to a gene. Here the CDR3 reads CASKNPGQHTDTQYF. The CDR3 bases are TGTGCCAGCAAAAACCCGGGACAGCACACAGATACGCAGTATTTT. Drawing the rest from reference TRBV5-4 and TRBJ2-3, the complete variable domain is ETGVTQSPTHLIKTRGQQVTLRCSSQSGHNTVSWYQQALGQGPQFIFQYYREEENGRGNFPPRFSGLQFPNYSSELNVNALELDDSALYLCASKNPGQHTDTQYFGPGTRLTVL.

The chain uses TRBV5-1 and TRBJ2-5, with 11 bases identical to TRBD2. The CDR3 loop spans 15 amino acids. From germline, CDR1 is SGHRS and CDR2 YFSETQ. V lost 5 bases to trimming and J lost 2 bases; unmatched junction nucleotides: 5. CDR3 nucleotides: TGCGCCAGCAGTATTGGGACTAGCGGTCAAGAGACCCAGTACTTC. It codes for CASSIGTSGQETQYF.